These T cell receptor beta chains were read from a single sample in a study of regulatory T cells in long-lasting Graves disease. Each CDR3 protein gets one entry after TCRdb re-called the multiplex PCR reads with MiXCR. The data contain some 330,000 distinct CDR3 sequences, roughly 25% of them singletons. The sample consisted of peripheral blood mononuclear cells (PBMCs), taken when the disease was refractory, from a patient treated with antithyroid drugs. Source of these receptors: a woman aged 40 to 50 with Graves disease. Both conserved end residues are part of each CDR3. The order of the fields is J gene, V gene, clone size, D gene, CDR3 protein, CDR3 DNA. D genes are given only for firm matches. Clone size is given for some rows only: seen once, a few or many times, or a class if the clone is expanded.

J: TRBJ2-7; V: TRBV11-2; size: NA; D: NA; CDR3: CASSFYICSAPLGDHYEQYF; DNA: NA
J: TRBJ2-2; V: TRBV6-1; size: few; D: TRBD2; CDR3: CASRTSGKVGELFF; DNA: TGTGCCAGCAGGACTAGCGGGAAGGTCGGGGAGCTGTTTTTT
J: TRBJ2-7; V: TRBV28; size: many; D: TRBD1; CDR3: CASSSDRGAYEQYF; DNA: TGTGCCAGCAGTTCGGACAGGGGGGCCTACGAGCAGTACTTC
J: TRBJ1-1; V: TRBV7-6; size: many; D: NA; CDR3: CASSPSLNTEAFF; DNA: TGTGCCAGCAGCCCATCATTGAACACTGAAGCTTTCTTT
J: TRBJ1-5; V: TRBV2; size: many; D: TRBD1; CDR3: CASSDSRGLGQPQHF; DNA: TGTGCCAGCAGTGATTCCAGGGGGCTGGGTCAGCCCCAGCATTTT
J: TRBJ1-1; V: TRBV11-2; size: many; D: NA; CDR3: CASSLVGRRAFF; DNA: TGTGCCAGCAGCTTAGTCGGCAGGAGGGCTTTCTTT
J: TRBJ2-3; V: TRBV2; size: NA; D: NA; CDR3: CASKRITDTQYF; DNA: TGTGCCAGCAAAAGGATCACAGATACGCAGTATTTT
J: TRBJ1-1; V: TRBV6-2/TRBV6-3; size: NA; D: NA; CDR3: CASSYWLRGSNTEAFF; DNA: TGTGCCAGCAGTTACTGGCTGAGGGGGTCGAACACTGAAGCTTTCTTT
J: TRBJ2-1; V: TRBV28; size: few; D: TRBD2; CDR3: CASTQRESYNEQFF; DNA: TGTGCCAGCACCCAGCGGGAGTCCTACAATGAGCAGTTCTTC
J: TRBJ2-7; V: TRBV9; size: many; D: TRBD1; CDR3: CASSVGDSYEQYF; DNA: TGTGCCAGCAGCGTAGGGGACAGCTACGAGCAGTACTTC
J: TRBJ1-2; V: TRBV28; size: many; D: NA; CDR3: CASRNRGNYGYTF; DNA: TGTGCCAGCAGGAACCGGGGGAACTATGGCTACACCTTC
J: TRBJ1-1; V: TRBV7-8; size: many; D: NA; CDR3: CASSLMRGTHRGTEAFF; DNA: TGTGCCAGCAGCTTAATGAGGGGTACCCATCGTGGCACTGAAGCTTTCTTT
J: TRBJ1-2; V: TRBV7-6; size: NA; D: NA; CDR3: CASSFGSSRDGYTF; DNA: TGTGCCAGCAGCTTTGGGTCGAGCAGAGATGGCTACACCTTC
J: TRBJ1-6; V: TRBV3-1; size: NA; D: TRBD1; CDR3: CASSDRTGITSPLHF; DNA: TGTGCCAGCAGCGACCGGACAGGGATAACTTCACCCCTCCACTTT
J: TRBJ2-7; V: TRBV6-9; size: many; D: TRBD2; CDR3: CASSFPSGYSYEQYF; DNA: TGTGCCAGCAGTTTCCCTAGCGGGTACTCCTACGAGCAGTACTTC
J: TRBJ2-4; V: TRBV9; size: once; D: TRBD2; CDR3: CASSAPLTGGSAKNIQYF; DNA: TGTGCCAGCAGCGCCCCCCTTACGGGGGGGTCAGCCAAAAACATTCAGTACTTC
J: TRBJ1-1; V: TRBV12-3/TRBV12-4; size: many; D: NA; CDR3: CASSLRLGSNTEAFF; DNA: TGTGCCAGCAGTTTAAGGCTGGGGTCGAACACTGAAGCTTTCTTT
J: TRBJ1-2; V: TRBV7-9; size: many; D: NA; CDR3: CASSESTYGYTF; DNA: TGTGCCAGCAGCGAGTCTACCTATGGCTACACCTTC
J: TRBJ2-3; V: TRBV29-1; size: NA; D: NA; CDR3: CSVGWASTDTQYF; DNA: TGCAGCGTTGGGTGGGCGAGTACAGATACGCAGTATTTT
J: TRBJ2-7; V: TRBV7-9; size: NA; D: NA; CDR3: CASTTQLHEQYF; DNA: TGTGCCAGCACCACCCAGCTGCACGAGCAGTACTTC
J: TRBJ1-1; V: TRBV2; size: few; D: TRBD1; CDR3: CASQGQETSNTEAFF; DNA: TGTGCCAGCCAGGGACAGGAGACTTCGAACACTGAAGCTTTCTTT
J: TRBJ1-1; V: TRBV6-1; size: many; D: NA; CDR3: CASSDARNEAFF; DNA: TGTGCCAGCAGTGACGCCCGGAATGAAGCTTTCTTT
J: TRBJ1-5; V: TRBV4-1; size: once; D: NA; CDR3: CASSHGQNSNQPQHF; DNA: TGCGCCAGCAGCCATGGACAGAATAGCAATCAGCCCCAGCATTTT
J: TRBJ2-5; V: TRBV20-1; size: NA; D: TRBD2; CDR3: CSARDLAGVTQETQYF; DNA: TGCAGTGCTAGAGATTTAGCGGGAGTAACGCAAGAGACCCAGTACTTC
J: TRBJ1-3; V: TRBV29-1; size: few; D: NA; CDR3: CSPPGWGSGNTIYF; DNA: TGCAGCCCCCCGGGGTGGGGCTCTGGAAACACCATATATTTT
J: TRBJ2-7; V: TRBV20-1; size: many; D: TRBD2; CDR3: CSAQRDSYEQYF; DNA: TGCAGTGCTCAGCGGGACTCCTACGAGCAGTACTTC
J: TRBJ2-1; V: TRBV12-3/TRBV12-4; size: NA; D: TRBD1; CDR3: CASSLGAVTGDNEQFF; DNA: TGTGCCAGCAGTTTAGGGGCGGTGACAGGGGACAATGAGCAGTTCTTC
J: TRBJ1-1; V: TRBV6-2/TRBV6-3; size: many; D: NA; CDR3: CASSYDSITEAFF; DNA: TGTGCCAGCAGTTACGACTCTATCACTGAAGCTTTCTTT
J: TRBJ1-4; V: TRBV4-2; size: NA; D: TRBD1; CDR3: CASSPKGQGNEKLFF; DNA: TGTGCCAGCAGCCCGAAGGGACAGGGTAATGAAAAACTGTTTTTT
J: TRBJ2-1; V: TRBV11-2; size: many; D: TRBD2; CDR3: CASSLVSAGGQYNEQFF; DNA: TGTGCCAGCAGCTTAGTCTCGGCGGGAGGGCAGTACAATGAGCAGTTCTTC
J: TRBJ2-3; V: TRBV10-3; size: few; D: NA; CDR3: CAITGDKSTDTQYF; DNA: TGTGCCATCACTGGGGACAAGAGCACAGATACGCAGTATTTT
J: TRBJ2-7; V: TRBV2; size: many; D: NA; CDR3: CASSPTGRRGEQYF; DNA: TGTGCCAGCAGTCCGACGGGACGTCGTGGGGAGCAGTACTTC
J: TRBJ1-2; V: TRBV9; size: few; D: NA; CDR3: CASSRLGKKHNYGYTF; DNA: TGTGCCAGCAGCCGCCTTGGGAAGAAACATAACTATGGCTACACCTTC